This is a list of T cell receptor beta chains from one sample in a study of OX40 agonist ivuxolimab in advanced cancers. The method was immunoSEQ multiplex PCR; TCRdb's version includes in-frame clones alone and lacks a portion of them. The table includes about 77,000 clones, about 83% detected once. Sequenced here: CD4+ or CD8+ T cells sorted from blood, sampled in a trial of the OX40 agonist ivuxolimab. The receptor source for this set is an adult with an advanced solid tumor such as melanoma, head and neck, liver or kidney cancer. The CDR3 runs from the conserved cysteine through the conserved F or W. D genes are given only for firm matches. Size values are once, few and many counts, or a class for expanded clones, and some rows have none.

TRBD1 | NA | TRBJ1-1 | TRBV6-1 | CASSDRTGGVNTEAFF | TGTGCCAGCAGTGACCGGACAGGGGGCGTTAACACTGAAGCTTTCTTT
NA | once | TRBJ2-2 | TRBV12-5 | CASGLDGTTGELFF | TGTGCTAGTGGTTTGGACGGGACAACCGGGGAGCTGTTTTTT
NA | NA | TRBJ1-5 | TRBV6-1 | CASNPVVNEPQHF | TGTGCCAGCAACCCCGTCGTTAATGAGCCCCAGCATTTT
NA | few | TRBJ1-4 | TRBV4-2 | CASSPDSTNEKLFF | TGTGCCAGCAGCCCGGACTCAACTAATGAAAAACTGTTTTTT
NA | NA | TRBJ2-7 | TRBV9 | CASSAELGGGYEQYF | TGTGCCAGCAGCGCCGAGCTGGGGGGTGGGTACGAGCAGTACTTC
TRBD2 | NA | TRBJ2-3 | TRBV14 | CASSQLAGVSTDTQYF | TGTGCCAGCAGCCAACTAGCGGGAGTTTCTACAGATACGCAGTATTTT
NA | NA | TRBJ2-2 | TRBV11-2 | CASSLGRNTGELFF | TGTGCCAGCAGCTTAGGTAGAAACACCGGGGAGCTGTTTTTT
TRBD1 | NA | TRBJ2-7 | TRBV5-1 | CASSPSGTGLSYEQYF | TGCGCCAGCAGCCCCTCCGGGACAGGGCTTTCCTACGAGCAGTACTTC
TRBD2 | NA | TRBJ2-2 | TRBV7-9 | CASSLSPAGDTGELFF | TGTGCCAGCAGCTTATCTCCAGCGGGAGATACCGGGGAGCTGTTTTTT
NA | NA | TRBJ1-3 | TRBV30 | CAWSRPLGDTIYF | TGTGCCTGGAGTCGACCGTTGGGGGACACCATATATTTT
TRBD2 | NA | TRBJ2-1 | TRBV14 | CASNKGVSGRAQVEQFF | TGTGCCAGCAACAAAGGGGTTAGCGGGAGGGCCCAGGTTGAGCAGTTCTTC
TRBD1 | NA | TRBJ2-1 | TRBV10-3 | CAISRDREAEQFF | TGTGCCATCAGCCGGGACAGGGAAGCCGAGCAGTTCTTC
TRBD1 | NA | TRBJ2-1 | TRBV5-4 | CASSLEAGGTNEQFF | TGTGCCAGCAGCTTGGAGGCAGGGGGCACCAATGAGCAGTTCTTC
NA | NA | TRBJ2-5 | TRBV5-4 | CASTRKDSGETQYF | TGTGCCAGCACCCGAAAGGACTCGGGGGAGACCCAGTACTTC
TRBD2 | NA | TRBJ2-1 | TRBV18 | CASSPPGAGGHEQFF | TGTGCCAGCTCACCACCGGGCGCGGGGGGGCATGAGCAGTTCTTC
TRBD2 | NA | TRBJ2-5 | TRBV7-2 | CASSVGLAGGETQYF | TGTGCCAGCAGCGTGGGACTAGCGGGGGGGGAGACCCAGTACTTC
TRBD2 | NA | TRBJ2-1 | TRBV5-1 | CASSLGQREREQFF | TGCGCCAGCAGCTTGGGTCAGCGGGAGAGGGAGCAGTTCTTC
TRBD2 | once | TRBJ2-7 | TRBV7-2 | CASSWGGTNLYEQYF | TGTGCCAGCAGCTGGGGGGGGACTAACCTCTACGAGCAGTACTTC
NA | NA | TRBJ1-2 | TRBV11-3 | CASSLDAGNGYTF | TGTGCCAGCAGCTTAGACGCAGGGAACGGCTACACCTTC
NA | once | TRBJ1-1 | TRBV7-9 | CASSSRRPRAFF | TGTGCCAGCAGCTCAAGGCGGCCCCGGGCTTTCTTT
NA | NA | TRBJ1-3 | TRBV11-3 | CASSPDRGNTIYF | TGTGCCAGCAGCCCCGACAGAGGAAACACCATATATTTT
NA | NA | TRBJ1-1 | TRBV10-2 | CASSSLGEAFF | TGCGCCAGCAGTAGTCTTGGTGAAGCTTTCTTT
TRBD1 | NA | TRBJ1-5 | TRBV7-2 | CASSHGQGDQPQHF | TGTGCCAGCAGCCATGGACAGGGGGATCAGCCCCAGCATTTT
TRBD1 | once | TRBJ1-2 | TRBV2 | CASRRTGSNYGYTF | TGTGCCAGCAGGAGGACAGGGAGTAACTATGGCTACACCTTC
TRBD1 | NA | TRBJ2-7 | TRBV7-2 | CASSPDPPGWTGFNEQYF | TGTGCCAGCAGCCCAGATCCCCCGGGGTGGACAGGGTTCAACGAGCAGTACTTC
TRBD1 | once | TRBJ1-6 | TRBV5-1 | CASSSDRGRFEALHF | TGCGCCAGCAGCTCGGACAGGGGCCGGTTTGAGGCCCTCCACTTT
NA | NA | TRBJ2-7 | TRBV6-1 | CASTRSVGNAYEQYF | TGTGCCAGCACGCGGTCTGTTGGCAACGCCTACGAGCAGTACTTC
NA | NA | TRBJ1-5 | TRBV28 | CASSRDRNQPQHF | TGTGCCAGCAGCCGGGACCGGAATCAGCCCCAGCATTTT
NA | NA | TRBJ2-2 | TRBV6-5 | CASSIRTDGGGELFF | TGTGCCAGCAGTATCCGGACAGATGGTGGCGGGGAGCTGTTTTTT
NA | NA | TRBJ2-5 | TRBV7-3 | CASSFQGGVDETQYF | TGTGCCAGCAGCTTCCAAGGGGGGGTTGATGAGACCCAGTACTTC
NA | NA | TRBJ2-7 | TRBV2 | CASSVGYEQYF | TGTGCCAGCAGTGTGGGGTACGAGCAGTACTTC